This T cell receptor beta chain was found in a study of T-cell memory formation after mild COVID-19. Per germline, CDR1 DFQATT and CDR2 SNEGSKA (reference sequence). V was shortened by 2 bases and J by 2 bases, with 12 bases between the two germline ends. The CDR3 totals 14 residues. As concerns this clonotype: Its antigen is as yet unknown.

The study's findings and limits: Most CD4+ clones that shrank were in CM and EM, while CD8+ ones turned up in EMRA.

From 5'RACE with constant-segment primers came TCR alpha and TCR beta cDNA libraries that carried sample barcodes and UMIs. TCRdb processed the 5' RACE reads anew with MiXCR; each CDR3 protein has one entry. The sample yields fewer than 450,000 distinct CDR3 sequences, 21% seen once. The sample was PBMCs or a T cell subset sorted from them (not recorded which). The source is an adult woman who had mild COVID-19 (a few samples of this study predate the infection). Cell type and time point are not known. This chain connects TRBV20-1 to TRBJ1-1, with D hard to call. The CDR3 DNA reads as TGCAGTGCTAGACCGAGGAGGGTCAACACTGAAGCTTTCTTT. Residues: CSARPRRVNTEAFF.